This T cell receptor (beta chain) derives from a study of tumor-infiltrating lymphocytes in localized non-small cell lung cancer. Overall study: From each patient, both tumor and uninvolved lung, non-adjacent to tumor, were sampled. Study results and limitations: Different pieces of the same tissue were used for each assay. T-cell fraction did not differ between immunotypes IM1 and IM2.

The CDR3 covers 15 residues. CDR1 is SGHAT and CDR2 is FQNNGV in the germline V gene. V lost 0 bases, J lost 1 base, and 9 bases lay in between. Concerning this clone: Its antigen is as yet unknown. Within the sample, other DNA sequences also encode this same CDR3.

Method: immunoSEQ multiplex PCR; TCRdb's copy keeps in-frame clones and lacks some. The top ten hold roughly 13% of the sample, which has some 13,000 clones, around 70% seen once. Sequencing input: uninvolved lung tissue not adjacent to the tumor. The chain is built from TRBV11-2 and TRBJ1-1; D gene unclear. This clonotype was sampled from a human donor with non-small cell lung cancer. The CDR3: CASSLEPGRNTEAFF. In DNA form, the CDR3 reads TGTGCCAGCAGCTTAGAGCCGGGTAGGAACACTGAAGCTTTCTTT. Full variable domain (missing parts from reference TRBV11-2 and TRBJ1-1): EAGVAQSPRYKIIEKRQSVAFWCNPISGHATLYWYQQILGQGPKLLIQFQNNGVVDDSQLPKDRFSAERLKGVDSTLKIQPAKLEDSAVYLCASSLEPGRNTEAFFGQGTRLTVV.